This T cell receptor beta chain was documented in a study of T cell responses to AZD1222 COVID-19 vaccine. V was shortened by 5 bases and J by 1 base, with 12 bases between the two germline ends. This CDR3 is built from 15 residues. Germline V gives CDR1 MDHEN, CDR2 SYDVKM. Using immunoSEQ multiplex PCR, the repertoire was profiled, and TCRdb retains in-frame clones only, with some absent. Of 94,000 or so clones in the sample, under 90% were seen once. Comments on this clone: Its target is not known.

Study-wide points: A mostly white British donor set with more females was recruited, and clonal diversity was possibly underestimated. Spike-wide vaccine-associated CD4 TCRs dominated at 160-218 and 743-854. Targeting of unmutated variant regions was reportedly seen in nearly half of spike-specific TCRs.

The rearrangement uses TRBV28 and TRBJ2-4, with a weak D call TRBD2 (6 bases). This sequence was found in an adult in good health. This sample comprised peripheral blood, obtained on day 0 of AZD1222 vaccination. This CDR3 is CASSTAGLAKNIQYF. The DNA for the CDR3 is TGTGCCAGCAGTACCGCGGGGCTCGCCAAAAACATTCAGTACTTC.